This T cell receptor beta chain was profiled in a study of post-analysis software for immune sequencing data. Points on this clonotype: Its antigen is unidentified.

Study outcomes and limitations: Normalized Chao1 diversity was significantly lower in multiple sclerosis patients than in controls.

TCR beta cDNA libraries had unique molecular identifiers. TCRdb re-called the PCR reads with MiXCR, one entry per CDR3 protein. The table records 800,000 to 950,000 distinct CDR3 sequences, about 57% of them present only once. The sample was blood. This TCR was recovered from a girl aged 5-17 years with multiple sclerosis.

CDR3 DNA sequence: TGTGCCAGCAGCCCAACACGGACAGTCTCCTACGAGCAGTACTTC. Protein sequence: CASSPTRTVSYEQYF. The chain has TRBV7-2 and TRBJ2-7; tentatively, D is TRBD1 (6 bases). CDR1 and CDR2 from the germline V gene are SGHTA and FQGNSA. The CDR3 loop spans 15 amino acids. Trimming left V 5 bases short and J 0 bases short, with 14 bases between.